Listed here are 30 T cell receptor beta chains from one sample, sequenced in a study of shared clonotypes between healthy human individuals. Using immunoSEQ multiplex PCR, the repertoire was profiled, and TCRdb retains in-frame clones only, with some absent. The sample yields more than 2 million clones, 85% to 95% seen once. The sequencing sample was made of naive CD4+ T cells sorted from blood. Subset specified: CD45RA+ positively selected. The receptors here all came from a man younger than 35 in good health.

The V gene is TRBV9, the J gene TRBJ2-2; TRBD2 matches at 8 bases. Trimming at V came to 0 bases and at J to 5 bases, leaving 6 bases not matched to a gene. The germline V gene has CDR1 SGDLS and CDR2 YYNGEE. The length of the CDR3 is 16 residues. CDR3 sequence (DNA): TGTGCCAGCAGCGTAGGTGCGGGAGGTAAAACCGGGGAGCTGTTTTTT. This sequence encodes CASSVGAGGKTGELFF.

Note on this clone: Other DNA sequences in the same sample also yield this CDR3. The V and J genes are TRBV4-1 and TRBJ2-5; D not certain. The CDR3 loop spans 13 amino acids. CDR1 is MGHRA and CDR2 is YSYEKL in the germline V gene. The germline V and J ends were trimmed by 4 bases and 5 bases, with 11 bases remaining between them. In DNA, the CDR3 is TGCGCCAGCAGCCCTACGCTGCGGGAGACCCAGTACTTC. Its protein is CASSPTLRETQYF.

This chain links TRBV5-1 with TRBJ2-1; perhaps TRBD2 as D (5 bases). Trimming pared 4 bases from V and 7 bases from J, leaving 18 bases between. CDR1 and CDR2 (germline): SGHRS, YFSETQ. The CDR3 is 15 amino acids. In DNA, the CDR3 is TGCGCCAGCAGCGCATCGGCAGCGGTGGATAATGAGCAGTTCTTC. This codes for CASSASAAVDNEQFF.

The gene calls are TRBV4-1 and TRBJ2-2; D is unclear. The germline gives CDR1 MGHRA, CDR2 YSYEKL. The V end was cut by 0 bases, the J end by 1 base, with 9 bases between. The CDR3 runs to 16 residues. CDR3 nucleotides: TGCGCCAGCAGCCAAGATGTCGCAGGGAACACCGGGGAGCTGTTTTTT. Residues: CASSQDVAGNTGELFF.

V is TRBV5-1 and J is TRBJ1-5; D is unresolved. Germline V gives CDR1 SGHRS, CDR2 YFSETQ. CDR3 length: 17 amino acids. Trimming cost V 0 bases and J 1 base, with 14 bases left between them. As DNA, the CDR3 is TGCGCCAGCAGCTTGGCCCCCAATGGTGGGAGCAATCAGCCCCAGCATTTT. This gives the protein CASSLAPNGGSNQPQHF.

The gene calls are TRBV4-3 and TRBJ1-4; TRBD1 might be the D (5 bases). Germline V CDR1 and CDR2: LGHNA, YSLEER. The CDR3 is 15 residues long. Trimming removed 0 bases from V and 5 bases from J, with 10 bases in between. CDR3 region: CASSQDLGVNEKLFF. The DNA of the CDR3 is TGCGCCAGCAGCCAAGATTTAGGGGTCAATGAAAAACTGTTTTTT.

V gene TRBV11-3 combines with J gene TRBJ2-5, with 8 bases fitting TRBD2. There are 16 residues in the CDR3. With V trimmed by 5 bases and J by 5 bases, 13 bases remained unmatched. Germline CDR1 is SGHNT and CDR2 is YENEEA. The CDR3 bases are TGTGCCAGCAGCGACGACGGGGGGGCGCCTAATGAGACCCAGTACTTC. Amino acid sequence: CASSDDGGAPNETQYF.

This clone was detected only once. A much larger clonotype is one base distant, so this may be a read error. This rearrangement joins TRBV2 to TRBJ2-2; D ambiguous. Trimming removed 2 bases from V and 1 base from J, with 2 bases in between. Germline loops: CDR1 SNHLY, CDR2 FYNNEI. This CDR3 has 13 amino acids. The CDR3 sequence: CASSEWNTGELFF. As DNA, the CDR3 is TGTGCCAGCAGTGAATGGAACACCGGGGAGCTGTTTTTT.

The V call is TRBV21-1, the J call TRBJ2-7; the table gives TRBD2 as D, unverified against the DNA. TRBV21-1 is annotated as a pseudogene. This CDR3 region has 19 residues. The CDR3, as DNA: TGTGCCAGCAGCAAGAGCCGTGCGGGCCTTAGCGGGGCCTCTAACGAGCAGTACTTC. This sequence encodes CASSKSRAGLSGASNEQYF.

The chain combines TRBV4-1 with TRBJ2-3; 8 positions match TRBD2. Germline V lookup: CDR1 MGHRA, CDR2 YSYEKL. The V and J ends lost 3 bases and 5 bases, in that order; junction bases with no gene match: 4. This CDR3 is built from 14 residues. Here the CDR3 reads CASSQQRERDTQYF. The CDR3 nucleotides read TGCGCCAGCAGCCAGCAGCGGGAGAGAGATACGCAGTATTTT.

V and J are TRBV11-3 and TRBJ2-3, with TRBD2 identical over 13 bases. The CDR3 has 17 residues. V was pared by 5 bases and J by 5 bases, with 10 bases of the junction left unmatched. Germline V gene data show CDR1 as SGHNT and CDR2 as YENEEA. The CDR3 loop reads CASSPGWTSGSLDTQYF. In nucleotides, the CDR3 is TGTGCCAGCAGCCCAGGTTGGACTAGCGGGAGCCTAGATACGCAGTATTTT. Based on the CDR3 plus reference TRBV11-3 and TRBJ2-3, the full variable domain is EAGVVQSPRYKIIEKKQPVAFWCNPISGHNTLYWYLQNLGQGPELLIRYENEEAVDDSQLPKDRFSAERLKGVDSTLKIQPAELGDSAVYLCASSPGWTSGSLDTQYFGPGTRLTVL.

The chain links TRBV2 to TRBJ2-7; TRBD1 matches 7 bases. In germline, CDR1 is SNHLY, CDR2 FYNNEI. Unmatched junction bases numbered 9, after V lost 6 bases and J lost 7 bases. CDR3 length equals 13 residues. DNA for the CDR3: TGTGCCAGCAGCGGACAGGCCGGGGTTGAGCAGTACTTC. This translates into CASSGQAGVEQYF.

In DNA form, the CDR3 reads TGCAGCGTTGAAGGCGGGAACAGGGAGACCCAGTACTTC. Translated, it gives CSVEGGNRETQYF. This chain links TRBV29-1 with TRBJ2-5; a weak D match, TRBD2 (6 bases). Germline V gene data show CDR1 as SQVTM and CDR2 as ANQGSEA. V lost 1 base to trimming and J lost 5 bases, with 11 bases between them. This CDR3 contains 13 residues.

The genes are TRBV4-2 and TRBJ2-4, with D possibly being TRBD2 (5 bases). Between the trimmed V and J ends, which lost 0 bases and 0 bases, there was a span of 9 bases. The CDR3 sequence is 16 residues long. Germline CDR1 LGHNA, CDR2 YNFKEQ. The CDR3 DNA sequence: TGTGCCAGCAGCCAAGAAGGTCGGGGAGCCAAAAACATTCAGTACTTC. Protein: CASSQEGRGAKNIQYF.

The chain carries TRBV5-4 and TRBJ2-7; the D call may be TRBD1 or TRBD2 (7 bases each). The ends were cut back, 3 bases at V and 2 bases at J, with 15 bases in the middle. Looked up from germline, CDR1 is SGHNT and CDR2 is YYREEE (reference sequence). CDR3 length: 15 residues. CDR3: CASSSRAGGAYEQYF. The CDR3 coding sequence is TGTGCCAGCAGCTCTAGGGCAGGGGGGGCCTACGAGCAGTACTTC.

This clone was seen only once. The gene calls are TRBV30 and TRBJ2-2, with a tentative D call TRBD1 (6 bases). V was cut by 0 bases and J by 0 bases, with 11 bases left in between. The length of the CDR3 is 16 residues. In germline, CDR1 is GTSNPN, CDR2 SVGIG (reference sequence). The CDR3 DNA is TGTGCCTGGAGTGTGACCGGGACACCGAACACCGGGGAGCTGTTTTTT. Its translation is CAWSVTGTPNTGELFF.

This rearrangement joins TRBV9 to TRBJ1-6; D remains unclear. Germline V gene sequence: CDR1 SGDLS, CDR2 YYNGEE. V was cut by 5 bases and J by 6 bases, with 9 bases left in between. This CDR3 is 13 amino acids long. In DNA form, the CDR3 reads TGTGCCAGCAGGGGTCCTCTTAATTCACCCCTCCACTTT. It translates to CASRGPLNSPLHF.

The chain joins TRBV5-1 to TRBJ2-7; D is perhaps TRBD1 (6 bases). The CDR3 extends over 14 amino acids. Germline V gives CDR1 SGHRS, CDR2 YFSETQ. V lost 4 bases and J lost 7, with 18 bases in between. The CDR3 protein is CASSARGWGGEQYF. As DNA, the CDR3 is TGCGCCAGCAGCGCCAGGGGTTGGGGCGGGGAGCAGTACTTC.

The J gene is TRBJ2-4, the V gene TRBV10-2; 7 bases are a match to TRBD2. Per germline, CDR1 WSHSY and CDR2 SAAADI. This CDR3 comprises 14 residues. Losses at the gene ends were 6 bases for V and 3 bases for J; bases not matched to a gene: 5. The CDR3 DNA sequence: TGCGCCAGCAGGGAGAGGGAGGGCAAAAACATTCAGTACTTC. This gives the protein CASREREGKNIQYF.

To note about this clone: Within the sample, other DNA sequences also encode this same CDR3. CDR3 bases: TGCGCCAGCAGCTTGCAAAACGAGCAGTACTTC. Encoded protein: CASSLQNEQYF. This chain connects TRBV5-1 to TRBJ2-7; D gene uncertain. There are 11 residues in the CDR3. The germline V gene encodes CDR1 SGHRS and CDR2 YFSETQ. V shed 1 base and J shed 5 bases, with 4 bases lying between them.

This chain uses TRBV10-1 with TRBJ2-5, with 11 positions matching TRBD2. The germline V gene encodes CDR1 WNHNN and CDR2 SYGVQD (reference sequence). Germline trimming cut 7 bases from V and 11 bases from J; bases unmatched to any gene: 6. The CDR3 runs to 12 residues. CDR3 in amino acids: CASNGLAGRQYF. The CDR3 DNA is TGCGCCAGCAACGGACTAGCGGGTCGACAGTACTTC.

With respect to this clone: This sample also contains other DNA sequences that code for the same CDR3. This sequence joins TRBV5-1 and TRBJ1-6, with a weak D call TRBD1 (5 bases). V lost 0 bases to trimming and J lost 7 bases, with 8 bases between them. The germline V gene encodes CDR1 SGHRS and CDR2 YFSETQ. This CDR3 is 14 amino acids long. CDR3 sequence (DNA): TGCGCCAGCAGCTTGGAACCAGGGAATTCACCCCTCCACTTT. This translates into CASSLEPGNSPLHF. The full variable domain, completed using reference TRBV5-1 and TRBJ1-6, is KAGVTQTPRYLIKTRGQQVTLSCSPISGHRSVSWYQQTPGQGLQFLFEYFSETQRNKGNFPGRFSGRQFSNSRSEMNVSTLELGDSALYLCASSLEPGNSPLHFGNGTRLTVT.

The genes are TRBV28 and TRBJ2-7; D is ambiguous. The CDR3 sequence is 12 residues long. Trimming stripped 6 bases from V and 2 bases from J, with 8 bases between. Germline CDR1 MDHEN, CDR2 SYDVKM. This CDR3 is CASRMTTYEQYF. CDR3 coding DNA: TGTGCCAGCAGAATGACCACCTACGAGCAGTACTTC.

J is TRBJ1-3 and V is TRBV30; D not certain. Trimming removed 4 bases at V and 4 bases at J, with 11 bases between. The CDR3 consists of 13 residues. The germline V gene encodes CDR1 GTSNPN and CDR2 SVGIG (reference sequence). The CDR3 is CAWIALGGNTIYF. Here the CDR3 DNA reads TGTGCCTGGATAGCCTTGGGGGGAAACACCATATATTTT.

CDR3 region: CAWGDSIEKLFF. The CDR3 region has the DNA TGTGCCTGGGGGGACAGTATTGAAAAACTGTTTTTT. This chain links TRBV30 with TRBJ1-4; the match to TRBD1 covers 7 bases. The germline gives CDR1 GTSNPN, CDR2 SVGIG (reference sequence). The CDR3 sequence is 12 residues long. V lost 5 bases, J lost 7 bases, and 4 bases stayed unmatched.

The chain uses TRBV5-1 and TRBJ2-4, with D hard to call. V was cut by 0 bases and J by 4 bases, with 17 bases left in between. Germline V gene sequence: CDR1 SGHRS, CDR2 YFSETQ. This CDR3 spans 17 amino acids. The DNA for the CDR3 is TGCGCCAGCAGCTTGGGGGGTCAGACAAAGAAGAAAAACATTCAGTACTTC. Encoded protein: CASSLGGQTKKKNIQYF.

V gene TRBV1 combines with J gene TRBJ2-5; the D segment call TRBD2 is taken from the table without a DNA check. TRBV1 is annotated as a pseudogene. This CDR3 is built from 16 residues. This CDR3 is CTSSQDGGGARETQYF. The DNA of the CDR3 is TGCACCAGCAGCCAAGATGGAGGCGGGGCCAGGGAGACCCAGTACTTC.

This chain connects TRBV5-1 to TRBJ2-1; 8 nucleotides match TRBD1. Trimming at V came to 4 bases and at J to 6 bases, leaving 3 bases not matched to a gene. This CDR3 spans 13 amino acids. The V gene's germline CDR1 is SGHRS and CDR2 YFSETQ. CDR3 region: CASSVDRGNEQFF. CDR3 in DNA: TGCGCCAGCAGCGTAGACAGGGGCAATGAGCAGTTCTTC.

The chain joins TRBV7-8 to TRBJ2-5; TRBD2 matches at 13 bases. V shed 11 bases and J 4 bases; nucleotides not matched to a gene: 25. Per germline, CDR1 SGHVS and CDR2 FQNEAQ. The CDR3 has 20 residues. The DNA for the CDR3 is TGTGCCGGAGGGGGAGACAGTACCGGGACTAGCGGGATGAATGGAGAGACCCAGTACTTC. This translates into CAGGGDSTGTSGMNGETQYF.

The chain's CDR3 is CASSPQYGQGIYGYTF. The CDR3 DNA reads TGCGCCAGCAGCCCACAATACGGACAGGGGATCTATGGCTACACCTTC. This chain connects TRBV4-1 to TRBJ1-2, with TRBD1 matching 9 bases. Germline V gene sequence: CDR1 MGHRA, CDR2 YSYEKL. The length of the CDR3 is 16 residues. The trim removed 4 bases at V and 4 bases at J, leaving 10 bases unmatched.